The clone carrying this T cell receptor (beta chain) has more than one count but fewer than ten. Its target is unknown. Other DNA sequences from this sample encode an identical CDR3 as well. As for the donors, each was a healthy bone marrow donor. Germline V lookup: CDR1 SGHTA, CDR2 FQGNSA. The CDR3 totals 16 residues. V was pared by 0 bases and J by 2 bases, with 3 bases of the junction left unmatched. The data belong to a study of cytomegalovirus exposure and HLA in healthy donors. Study-wide results and caveats: It was taken for granted in presence/absence analyses that sequencing depth across donors was roughly uniform. What was likely a sequencing artifact was a cluster of highly shared sequence variants. Previously analyzed data showed that most TCR beta V segments were productive at a frequency of about 90% or about 30%.

Both 60 Vbeta primers and 13 Jbeta primers went into the PCR. Generated by immunoSEQ multiplex PCR, the TCRdb table keeps only in-frame clones and is missing some. The repertoire holds 100,000 or so clones, with over 12% as singletons. This chain connects TRBV7-2 to TRBJ2-1; 8 bases match TRBD2. The origin of this receptor is a female donor in good health and CMV-seronegative. The material sequenced was PBMCs. DNA for the CDR3: TGTGCCAGCAGCTTAGCGGGAGCGGGAGCCTACAATGAGCAGTTCTTC. It encodes CASSLAGAGAYNEQFF.